The TCR beta chain described here comes from a study of blood T cell repertoires in COVID-19. The wider study: Sources were T cells, B-cell-depleted T cells, or PBMCs; the material itself was cDNA or gDNA.

This clone was detected only once. Assay used: immunoSEQ multiplex PCR; TCRdb lists only in-frame clones, some missing. The data contain under 150,000 clones, more than 75% of them singletons. Per germline, CDR1 SGHVS and CDR2 FQNEAQ. The CDR3 covers 16 residues. V gave up 2 bases and J gave up 2 bases; unmatched junction bases: 8. The specimen was peripheral blood. The chain has TRBV7-8 and TRBJ2-7; 8 nucleotides match TRBD1. The TCR comes from a man between 45 and 60 years old with acute or convalescent COVID-19. The CDR3 DNA reads as TGTGCCAGCAGCTTATCGTCGACAGGGGAACCCTACGAGCAGTACTTC. Its protein product is CASSLSSTGEPYEQYF.